What follows describes a single TCR beta chain. Its antigen is not identified. Germline V CDR1 and CDR2: LGHNA, YNFKEQ. The CDR3 runs to 13 residues. The V end lost 1 base, the J end lost 3 bases, and 6 bases lay between the germline ends. The sample originates from a study of long-term antiretroviral therapy in people with HIV. Study-wide results and caveats: Blood dates from about 2003 to 2018, possibly under older ART regimens.

Researchers report immunoSEQ v3.0 was run at survey level. Generated by immunoSEQ multiplex PCR, the TCRdb table keeps only in-frame clones and is missing some. The repertoire holds almost 30,000 clones, 80% to 90% seen once, with 7% to 9.5% in the top ten. The chain uses TRBV4-2 and TRBJ1-1, with D possibly TRBD1 on 5 matching bases. The sample was unsorted PBMCs, taken 3.2 years before starting antiretroviral therapy. This sequence was found in a man aged 45 to 65 with HIV. For the CDR3, the DNA is TGTGCCAGCAGCCAAGCCAGGGACACTGAAGCTTTCTTT. It translates to CASSQARDTEAFF.